This T cell receptor beta chain appears in the sequencing data of a study of blood T cell repertoires in COVID-19. Across the whole study: The United States, Italy and Spain were the sources of the acute and convalescent COVID-19 samples. PBMCs, B-cell-depleted T cells, or T cells provided the cDNA or gDNA that made up the material.

The length of the CDR3 is 15 residues. The germline V and J ends were trimmed by 6 bases and 4 bases, with 18 bases remaining between them. The germline gives CDR1 MDHEN, CDR2 SYDVKM. Original analysis: Amplification of reference gene primers provided the estimated nucleated cell counts. The protocol was immunoSEQ multiplex PCR, while the TCRdb copy is restricted to in-frame clones and leaves out a portion. V, J and clone size derive from that table, while D and trimming were established from the DNA sequence. The table lists about 17,000 clones, 80% to 90% of them singletons. This TCR was recovered from a human donor with active COVID-19. The donor label of this sample is uncertain. This sequence joins TRBV28 and TRBJ1-2; weak D call: TRBD1 (6 bases). Sequenced: peripheral blood. The CDR3 DNA is TGTGCCAGCAGATTACCGGGCGGGGGGGCCTATGGCTACACCTTC. Translating gives CASRLPGGGAYGYTF.